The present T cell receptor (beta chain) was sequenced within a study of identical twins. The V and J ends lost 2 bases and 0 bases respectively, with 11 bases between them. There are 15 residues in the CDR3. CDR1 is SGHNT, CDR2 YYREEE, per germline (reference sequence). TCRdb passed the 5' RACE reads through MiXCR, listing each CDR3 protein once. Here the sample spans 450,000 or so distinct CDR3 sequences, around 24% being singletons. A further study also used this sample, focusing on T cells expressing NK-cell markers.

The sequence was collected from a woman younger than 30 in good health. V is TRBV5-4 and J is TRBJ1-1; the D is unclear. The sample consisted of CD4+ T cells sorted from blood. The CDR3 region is CASSLRMEMNTEAFF. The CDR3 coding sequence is TGTGCCAGCAGCTTACGGATGGAAATGAACACTGAAGCTTTCTTT.